This is a list of T cell receptor beta chains from one sample in a study of early T cells in non-severe SARS-CoV-2 infection. TCRdb redid the calling of the 5' RACE reads with MiXCR, one entry per CDR3 protein. The sample has tens of thousands of distinct CDR3 sequences, approximately 16% seen once; the top ten hold around 4.9%. Sequenced here: whole blood, sampled at baseline. All receptors come from an adult who was a healthcare worker with PCR-confirmed SARS-CoV-2 infection or an uninfected control (not recorded which). CDR3s include the opening cysteine and the closing phenylalanine or tryptophan. D genes are given only for firm matches. Rows may omit the clone size; those that give it use once, few, many or a size class.

V gene,J gene,D gene,CDR3 length,clone size,CDR3 protein,CDR3 DNA
TRBV4-3,TRBJ2-1,.,15,few,CASSQESQKGHEQFF,TGCGCCAGCAGCCAAGAAAGCCAGAAGGGCCATGAGCAGTTCTTC
TRBV4-3,TRBJ2-7,TRBD1,16,few,CASSQATGTGGYEQYF,TGCGCCAGCAGCCAAGCCACCGGGACAGGAGGTTACGAGCAGTACTTC
TRBV20-1,TRBJ1-1,TRBD1,11,many,CSARNPQGLFF,TGCAGTGCTAGAAACCCACAGGGGCTTTTCTTT
TRBV4-1,TRBJ2-7,.,13,few,CASSQGNNYEQYF,TGCGCCAGCAGCCAAGGGAACAACTACGAGCAGTACTTC
TRBV2,TRBJ2-3,TRBD2,13,.,CASSGLAADTQYF,TGTGCCAGCTCAGGACTAGCTGCAGATACGCAGTATTTT
TRBV28,TRBJ2-3,TRBD2,15,.,CASSSGGSGTDTQYF,TGTGCCAGCAGTAGCGGCGGGAGCGGTACAGATACGCAGTATTTT
TRBV30,TRBJ2-1,.,13,few,CAWSVGDYNEQFF,TGTGCCTGGAGTGTGGGGGATTACAATGAGCAGTTCTTC
TRBV14,TRBJ1-1,.,13,few,CASGDLMNTEAFF,TGTGCCAGCGGTGACCTAATGAACACTGAAGCTTTCTTT
TRBV7-9,TRBJ1-5,.,13,many,CASSAGQYQPQHF,TGTGCCAGCAGCGCCGGACAGTATCAGCCCCAGCATTTT
TRBV6-6,TRBJ2-4,.,15,.,CASSYKAEAKNIQYF,TGTGCCAGCAGTTACAAGGCGGAGGCCAAAAACATTCAGTACTTC
TRBV2,TRBJ1-5,.,12,.,CASSVAGEPQHF,TGTGCCAGCAGTGTTGCGGGCGAGCCCCAGCATTTT
TRBV11-3,TRBJ2-5,.,13,few,CASSLGFGETQYF,TGTGCCAGCAGCTTGGGGTTTGGAGAGACCCAGTACTTC
TRBV5-1,TRBJ1-4,TRBD1,15,few,CASSLVGTGGEKLFF,TGCGCCAGCAGCTTGGTCGGGACAGGGGGAGAAAAACTGTTTTTT
TRBV6-5,TRBJ2-7,TRBD2,13,many,CASRPGTTNEQYF,TGTGCCAGCAGACCCGGGACTACCAACGAGCAGTACTTC
TRBV28,TRBJ2-2,.,14,few,CASSLKRVTGELFF,TGTGCCAGCAGTTTAAAGCGGGTGACCGGGGAGCTGTTTTTT
TRBV30,TRBJ2-1,TRBD2,14,.,CAWKAGGPTNEQFF,TGTGCCTGGAAGGCGGGAGGCCCGACGAATGAGCAGTTCTTC
TRBV6-4,TRBJ1-6,TRBD1,15,.,CASSVPRDSNSPLHF,TGTGCCAGCAGTGTACCTCGGGACAGTAATTCACCCCTCCACTTT
TRBV19,TRBJ2-3,TRBD1,15,few,CASRPGQGITDTQYF,TGTGCCAGTAGACCGGGACAGGGTATTACAGATACGCAGTATTTT
TRBV6-1,TRBJ2-1,.,16,few,CASSERWQGIDNEQFF,TGTGCCAGCAGTGAAAGATGGCAGGGAATCGACAATGAGCAGTTCTTC
TRBV2,TRBJ2-1,TRBD2,17,.,CASSSPPSGSSYNEQFF,TGTGCCAGCAGTTCCCCCCCTAGCGGGAGCTCCTACAATGAGCAGTTCTTC
TRBV6-2/TRBV6-3,TRBJ2-1,.,17,.,CASSSPPGGTLFNEQFF,TGTGCCAGCAGTTCTCCTCCCGGCGGAACCCTCTTCAATGAGCAGTTCTTC
TRBV15,TRBJ2-2,.,16,.,CATSRGTVANTGELFF,TGTGCCACCAGCAGAGGGACAGTCGCTAACACCGGGGAGCTGTTTTTT
TRBV7-8,TRBJ2-3,.,14,.,CASSPRATTDTQYF,TGTGCCAGCAGCCCAAGGGCTACCACAGATACGCAGTATTTT
TRBV20-1,TRBJ1-1,.,15,many,CSARYLGRMNTEAFF,TGCAGTGCTAGATATTTGGGCCGAATGAACACTGAAGCTTTCTTT
TRBV10-3,TRBJ2-1,.,15,many,CAISGDLKGYNEQFF,TGTGCCATCAGTGGGGACCTGAAAGGGTACAATGAGCAGTTCTTC
TRBV28,TRBJ2-1,.,13,.,CASSLTHSDEQFF,TGTGCCAGCAGTTTGACCCATTCGGATGAGCAGTTCTTC
TRBV11-2,TRBJ2-1,.,12,.,CASSLDRYEQFF,TGTGCCAGCAGCTTAGATCGTTATGAGCAGTTCTTC
TRBV2,TRBJ1-3,.,11,many,CASKRGNTIYF,TGTGCCAGCAAGAGAGGAAACACCATATATTTT
TRBV12-3/TRBV12-4,TRBJ2-7,.,11,many,CASSSKYEQYF,TGTGCCAGCAGCTCCAAATACGAGCAGTACTTC
TRBV20-1,TRBJ2-7,.,13,once,CSASAFSSYEQYF,TGCAGTGCTAGCGCTTTTAGCTCCTACGAGCAGTACTTC
TRBV9,TRBJ2-3,.,15,few,CASSVSLTSTDTQYF,TGTGCCAGCAGCGTATCGCTGACTAGCACAGATACGCAGTATTTT
TRBV29-1,TRBJ2-7,.,12,.,CSVLHSPYEQYF,TGCAGCGTTTTACACAGCCCCTACGAGCAGTACTTC
TRBV7-3,TRBJ2-3,TRBD1,14,few,CASSRDRGPDTQYF,TGTGCCAGCAGCAGGGACAGGGGCCCAGATACGCAGTATTTT
TRBV4-1,TRBJ2-7,.,14,.,CASSQVTPDREQYF,TGCGCCAGCAGCCAAGTGACGCCAGACCGCGAGCAGTACTTC
TRBV4-3,TRBJ2-1,TRBD2,18,.,CASSQDLGGLAGAGEQFF,TGCGCCAGCAGCCAAGATCTTGGGGGACTAGCGGGAGCGGGTGAGCAGTTCTTC
TRBV20-1,TRBJ2-7,TRBD1,15,.,CSARDYDTGGGEQYF,TGCAGTGCTAGAGACTACGATACAGGGGGAGGCGAGCAGTACTTC
TRBV20-1,TRBJ1-3,.,12,few,CSARDRAYTIYF,TGCAGTGCTAGAGATCGGGCGTACACCATATATTTT
TRBV12-3/TRBV12-4,TRBJ2-7,TRBD1,12,.,CASSPDRHEQYF,TGTGCCAGCAGTCCGGACAGGCACGAGCAGTACTTC
TRBV5-1,TRBJ1-3,TRBD1,15,many,CASSPSGTAGNTIYF,TGCGCCAGCAGCCCATCCGGGACAGCTGGAAACACCATATATTTT
TRBV2,TRBJ2-7,.,14,few,CASSELGPSYEQYF,TGTGCCAGCAGTGAACTTGGGCCTTCCTACGAGCAGTACTTC
TRBV5-6,TRBJ2-7,.,12,many,CASSLNSWEQYF,TGTGCCAGCAGCTTGAACAGTTGGGAGCAGTACTTC
TRBV7-9,TRBJ2-2,.,13,.,CASSLIGTGELFF,TGTGCCAGCAGCTTAATCGGCACCGGGGAGCTGTTTTTT
TRBV10-3,TRBJ2-1,.,13,few,CAISDGGYNEQFF,TGTGCCATCAGTGATGGCGGCTACAATGAGCAGTTCTTC
TRBV5-1,TRBJ1-2,TRBD1,15,few,CASSQEGTARHGYTF,TGCGCCAGCAGCCAAGAAGGGACAGCTAGGCATGGCTACACCTTC
TRBV3-1,TRBJ2-2,TRBD1,15,.,CASSRQDRDTGELFF,TGTGCCAGCAGCCGCCAGGACAGGGATACCGGGGAGCTGTTTTTT